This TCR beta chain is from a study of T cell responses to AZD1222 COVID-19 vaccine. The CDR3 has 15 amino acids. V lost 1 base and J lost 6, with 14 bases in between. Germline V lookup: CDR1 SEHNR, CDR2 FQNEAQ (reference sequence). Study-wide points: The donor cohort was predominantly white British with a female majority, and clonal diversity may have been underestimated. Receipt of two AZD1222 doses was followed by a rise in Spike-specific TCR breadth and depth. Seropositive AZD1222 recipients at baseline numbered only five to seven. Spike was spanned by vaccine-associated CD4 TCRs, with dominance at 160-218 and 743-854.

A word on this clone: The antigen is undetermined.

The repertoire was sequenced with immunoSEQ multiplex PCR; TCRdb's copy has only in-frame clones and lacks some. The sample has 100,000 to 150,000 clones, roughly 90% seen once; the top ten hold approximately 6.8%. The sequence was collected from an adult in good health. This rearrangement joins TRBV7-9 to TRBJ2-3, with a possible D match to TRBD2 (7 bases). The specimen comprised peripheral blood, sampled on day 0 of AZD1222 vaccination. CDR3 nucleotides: TGTGCCAGCAGCTTAGGGGCGGGGGCCCGGGATACGCAGTATTTT. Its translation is CASSLGAGARDTQYF.